These T cell receptor beta chains were read from a single sample in a study of T cells in Graves' hyperthyroidism and ophthalmopathy. One entry per CDR3 protein, called by TCRdb with MiXCR from the multiplex PCR reads. The sample includes hundreds of thousands of distinct CDR3 sequences, 16% of them seen just once. Specimen: blood. The source of these receptors is a woman aged 18-29 years with Graves' hyperthyroidism. Each CDR3 is given with its conserved first and last residue. A D gene is named only where the DNA matches it firmly. Rows give clone size only sometimes, using once, few, many, or a class for an expanded clone.

j_call v_call d_call clone_size cdr3_nt cdr3_aa
TRBJ1-5 TRBV5-6 - many TGTGCCAGCAGCTTGGCCGAGCGGGACAATCAGCCCCAGCATTTT CASSLAERDNQPQHF
TRBJ2-1 TRBV7-8 TRBD2 once TGTGCCAGCAGCTTAGAAAGTCTAGCGGAGTCATACAATGAGCAGTTCTTC CASSLESLAESYNEQFF
TRBJ2-2 TRBV7-2 TRBD2 many TGTGCCAGCAGCAGGATAGCGGGGGTGGACGGGGAGCTGTTTTTT CASSRIAGVDGELFF
TRBJ1-2 TRBV19 TRBD1 few TGTGCCAGTAGTCGTGGGACAGGCTCTTATGGCTACACCTTC CASSRGTGSYGYTF
TRBJ1-5 TRBV28 TRBD1 many TGTGCCAGCAAGACAGGGGGCAATCAGCCCCAGCATTTT CASKTGGNQPQHF
TRBJ2-7 TRBV7-2 - many TGTGCCAGCAGCTTTAGTAGCGCCAACTCCTACGAGCAGTACTTC CASSFSSANSYEQYF
TRBJ2-1 TRBV4-3 - - TGCGCCAGCAGCCAAGTGGGAGGGGGGCATGACTACAATGAGCAGTTCTTC CASSQVGGGHDYNEQFF
TRBJ2-7 TRBV7-2 - few TGTGCCAGCAGCCATCCCGGGACATACTACGAGCAGTACTTC CASSHPGTYYEQYF
TRBJ1-1 TRBV7-9 - many TGTGCCAGCAGCTTTGGAAACACTGAAGCTTTCTTT CASSFGNTEAFF
TRBJ2-2 TRBV20-1 - - TGCAGTGCTAGCAGCGGGTCCCAGCTGTTTTTT CSASSGSQLFF
TRBJ1-1 TRBV6-5 - many TGTGCCAGCAGTTACTCCCTAGGGGCACAGGCGAACACTGAAGCTTTCTTT CASSYSLGAQANTEAFF
TRBJ2-1 TRBV12-3/TRBV12-4 - few TGTGCCAGCAGTGCAGCTAGTGGGGGGCGGCATGAGCAGTTCTTC CASSAASGGRHEQFF
TRBJ1-1 TRBV25-1 TRBD1 - TGTGCCAGCAGTGATGGGGACAGGGGGACTGAAGCTTTCTTT CASSDGDRGTEAFF
TRBJ1-1 TRBV5-1 - many TGCGCCAGCAGAATAGTGGGAGCCAAGGCTGAAGCTTTCTTT CASRIVGAKAEAFF
TRBJ2-7 TRBV20-1 TRBD1 many TGCAGTGCTACGGGACAGGTTTTGTACGAGCAGTACTTC CSATGQVLYEQYF
TRBJ1-1 TRBV7-9 - few TGTGCCAGCGCCTCGGGGGCTGAAGCTTTCTTT CASASGAEAFF
TRBJ1-4 TRBV6-2/TRBV6-3 - - TGTGCCAGCAGGTCAGCCCGGACGGAAAAACTGTTTTTT CASRSARTEKLFF
TRBJ1-2 TRBV12-3/TRBV12-4 - many TGTGCCAGCAGCCTATGGGGGTCCCAGGATGGCTACACCTTC CASSLWGSQDGYTF
TRBJ1-1 TRBV20-1 TRBD1 few TGCAGTGCTCCCGGGACAGATCACACTGAAGCTTTCTTT CSAPGTDHTEAFF
TRBJ2-5 TRBV2 TRBD1 many TGTGCCAGCAGTGCGGACAGGCTGGAGACCCAGTACTTC CASSADRLETQYF
TRBJ2-7 TRBV28 - - TGTGCCAGCAGTTTCAACGAGCAGTACTTC CASSFNEQYF
TRBJ1-2 TRBV29-1 TRBD1 - TGCAGCGTCGCAAGCCGGGACAGGGGGCCTGGCTACACCTTC CSVASRDRGPGYTF
TRBJ2-1 TRBV5-1 - few TGCGCCAGCAGGGGACTCACAGGGAGGGTCTCCTACAATGAGCAGTTCTTC CASRGLTGRVSYNEQFF
TRBJ2-5 TRBV20-1 - - TGCAGTGCTAAAGACTCAACAGGGTTCCAAGAGACCCAGTACTTC CSAKDSTGFQETQYF